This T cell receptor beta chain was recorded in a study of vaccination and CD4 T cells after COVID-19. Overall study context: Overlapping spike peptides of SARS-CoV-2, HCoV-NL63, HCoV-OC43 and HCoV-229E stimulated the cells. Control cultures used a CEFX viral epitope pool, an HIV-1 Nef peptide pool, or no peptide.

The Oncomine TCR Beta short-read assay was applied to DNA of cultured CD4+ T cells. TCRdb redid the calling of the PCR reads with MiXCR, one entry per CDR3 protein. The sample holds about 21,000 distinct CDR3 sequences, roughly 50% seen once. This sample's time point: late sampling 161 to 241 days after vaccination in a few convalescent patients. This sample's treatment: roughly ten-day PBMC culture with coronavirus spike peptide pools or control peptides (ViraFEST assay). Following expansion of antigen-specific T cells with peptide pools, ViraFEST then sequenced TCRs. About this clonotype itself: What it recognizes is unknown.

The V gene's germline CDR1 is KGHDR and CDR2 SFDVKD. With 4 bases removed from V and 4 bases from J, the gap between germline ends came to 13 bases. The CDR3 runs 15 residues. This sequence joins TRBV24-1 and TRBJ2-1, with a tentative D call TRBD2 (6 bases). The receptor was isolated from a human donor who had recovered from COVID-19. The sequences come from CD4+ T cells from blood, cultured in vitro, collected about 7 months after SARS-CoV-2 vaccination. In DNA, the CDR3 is TGTGCCACCAGTGACTCGCGGGACCAGTACAATGAGCAGTTCTTC. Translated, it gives CATSDSRDQYNEQFF.